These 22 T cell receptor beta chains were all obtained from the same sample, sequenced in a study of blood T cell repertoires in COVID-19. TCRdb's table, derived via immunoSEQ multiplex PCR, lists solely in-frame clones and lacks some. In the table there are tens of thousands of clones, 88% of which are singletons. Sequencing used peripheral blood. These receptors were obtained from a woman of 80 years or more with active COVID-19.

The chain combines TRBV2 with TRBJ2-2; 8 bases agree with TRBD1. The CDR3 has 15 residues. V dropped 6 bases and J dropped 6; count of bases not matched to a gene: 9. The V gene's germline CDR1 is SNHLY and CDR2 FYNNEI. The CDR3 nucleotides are TGTGCCAGCAGAGCAGGGGGCCCCTACGCCGGGGAGCTGTTTTTT. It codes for CASRAGGPYAGELFF.

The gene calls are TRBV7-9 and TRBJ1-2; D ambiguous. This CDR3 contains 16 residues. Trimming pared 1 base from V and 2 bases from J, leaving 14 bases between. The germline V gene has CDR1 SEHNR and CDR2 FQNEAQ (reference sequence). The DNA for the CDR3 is TGTGCCAGCAGCTTAGATTTCCCGCCTAGGAACTATGGCTACACCTTC. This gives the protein CASSLDFPPRNYGYTF.

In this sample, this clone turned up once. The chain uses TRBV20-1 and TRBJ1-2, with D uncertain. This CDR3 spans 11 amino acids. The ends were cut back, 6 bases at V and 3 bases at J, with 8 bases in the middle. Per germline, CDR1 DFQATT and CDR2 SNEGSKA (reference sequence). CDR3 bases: TGCAGTGCACGACAAGACTATGGCTACACCTTC. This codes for CSARQDYGYTF.

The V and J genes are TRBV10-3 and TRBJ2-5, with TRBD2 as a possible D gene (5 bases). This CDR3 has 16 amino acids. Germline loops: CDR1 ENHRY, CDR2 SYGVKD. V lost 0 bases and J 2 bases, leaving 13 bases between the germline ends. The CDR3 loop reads CAISESRNRGQETQYF. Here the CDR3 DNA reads TGTGCCATCAGTGAGTCGAGGAACCGGGGACAAGAGACCCAGTACTTC.

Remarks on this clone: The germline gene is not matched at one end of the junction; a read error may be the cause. CDR3 amino acids: CASSSRPGGTDTQYF. Here the CDR3 DNA reads TGTGCTAGCAGTTCCAGACCGGGAGGCACAGATACGCAGTATTTT. The chain couples TRBV7-7 to TRBJ2-3; a possible D gene is TRBD2 (6 bases). The CDR3 is made up of 15 amino acids. Germline V gives CDR1 SSHAT, CDR2 FNYEAQ (reference sequence). The full variable domain, its missing parts supplied by reference TRBV7-7 and TRBJ2-3, is GAGVSQSPRYKVTKRGQDVTLRCDPISSHATLYWYQQALGQGPEFLTYFNYEAQPDKSGLPSDRFSAERPEGSISTLTIQRTEQRDSAMYRCASSSRPGGTDTQYFGPGTRLTVL.

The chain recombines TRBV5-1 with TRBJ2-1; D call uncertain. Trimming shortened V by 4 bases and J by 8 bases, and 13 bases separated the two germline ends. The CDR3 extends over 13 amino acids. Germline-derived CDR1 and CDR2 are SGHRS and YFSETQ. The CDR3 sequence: CASSESRFHEQFF. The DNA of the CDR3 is TGCGCCAGCAGCGAATCTAGGTTCCATGAGCAGTTCTTC.

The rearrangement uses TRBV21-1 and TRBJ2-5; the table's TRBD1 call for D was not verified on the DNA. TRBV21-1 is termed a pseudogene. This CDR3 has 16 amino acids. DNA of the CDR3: TGTGCCAGCAGCACACCATCGGGACACAAAATAGAGACCCAGTACTTC. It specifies CASSTPSGHKIETQYF.

CDR3 in amino acids: CASSPRGGTDTQYF. Here the CDR3 DNA reads TGTGCCAGCTCACCACGAGGTGGAACAGATACGCAGTATTTT. The V gene is TRBV18, the J gene TRBJ2-3; D gene uncertain. V shed 1 base and J shed 3 bases, with 8 bases lying between them. The CDR3 spans 14 residues. The germline V gene has CDR1 KGHSH and CDR2 LQKENI.

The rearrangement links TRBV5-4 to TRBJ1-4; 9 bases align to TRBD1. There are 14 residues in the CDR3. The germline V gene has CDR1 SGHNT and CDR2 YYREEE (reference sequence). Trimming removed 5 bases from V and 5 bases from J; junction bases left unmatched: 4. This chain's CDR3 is CASRNDRGNEKLFF. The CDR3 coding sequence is TGTGCCAGCAGAAACGACAGGGGGAATGAAAAACTGTTTTTT. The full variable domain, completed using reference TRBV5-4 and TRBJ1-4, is ETGVTQSPTHLIKTRGQQVTLRCSSQSGHNTVSWYQQALGQGPQFIFQYYREEENGRGNFPPRFSGLQFPNYSSELNVNALELDDSALYLCASRNDRGNEKLFFGSGTQLSVL.

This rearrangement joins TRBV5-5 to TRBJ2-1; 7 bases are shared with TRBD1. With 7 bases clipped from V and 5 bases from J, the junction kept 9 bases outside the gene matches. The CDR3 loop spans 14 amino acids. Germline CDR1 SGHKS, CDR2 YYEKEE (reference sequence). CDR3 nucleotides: TGTGCCAGCTCGTGGACAGGAACCCACAATGAGCAGTTCTTC. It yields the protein CASSWTGTHNEQFF.

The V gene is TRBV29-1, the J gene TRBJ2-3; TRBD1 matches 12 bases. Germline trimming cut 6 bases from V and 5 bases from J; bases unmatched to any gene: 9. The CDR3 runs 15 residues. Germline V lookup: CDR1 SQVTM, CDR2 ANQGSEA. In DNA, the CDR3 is TGCAGCGTCGCTCCGGGACAGGGGGCTGGAGATACGCAGTATTTT. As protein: CSVAPGQGAGDTQYF.

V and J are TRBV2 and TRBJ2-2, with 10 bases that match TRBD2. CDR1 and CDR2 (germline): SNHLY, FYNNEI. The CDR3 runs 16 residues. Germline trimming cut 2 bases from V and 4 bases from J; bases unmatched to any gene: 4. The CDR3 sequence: CASSEFSGRATGELFF. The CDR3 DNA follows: TGTGCCAGCAGTGAATTCAGCGGGAGGGCCACCGGGGAGCTGTTTTTT.

The DNA of the CDR3 is TGTGCCAGCCGAGGGGGGGGCTTGCGATCAACCGAGCAGTTCTTC. Its translation is CASRGGGLRSTEQFF. The chain links TRBV19 to TRBJ2-1, with D possibly matching TRBD2 (7 bases). The CDR3 covers 15 residues. V lost 9 bases and J lost 10, with 25 bases in between. CDR1 is LNHDA and CDR2 is SQIVND in the germline V gene (reference sequence). Full variable domain (outside the CDR3, taken from reference TRBV19 and TRBJ2-1): DGGITQSPKYLFRKEGQNVTLSCEQNLNHDAMYWYRQDPGQGLRLIYYSQIVNDFQKGDIAEGYSVSREKKESFPLTVTSAQKNPTAFYLCASRGGGLRSTEQFFGPGTRLTVL.

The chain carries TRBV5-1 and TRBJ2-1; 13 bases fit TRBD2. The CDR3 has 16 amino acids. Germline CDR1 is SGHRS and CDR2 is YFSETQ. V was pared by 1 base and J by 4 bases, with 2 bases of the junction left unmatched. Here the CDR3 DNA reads TGCGCCAGCAGCTTGACTAGCGGGAGGGCTTACAATGAGCAGTTCTTC. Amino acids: CASSLTSGRAYNEQFF.

Here the CDR3 reads CASSLGFFGGSGYTGELFF. The CDR3 DNA follows: TGTGCCAGCAGCTTAGGGTTTTTTGGCGGGAGTGGGTACACCGGGGAGCTGTTTTTT. The genes are TRBV7-8 and TRBJ2-2, with TRBD2 matching 7 bases. In germline, CDR1 is SGHVS, CDR2 FQNEAQ. V lost 1 base to trimming and J lost 3 bases; unmatched junction nucleotides: 14. The CDR3 runs 19 residues. Variable domain in full (rest from reference TRBV7-8 and TRBJ2-2): GAGVSQSPRYKVAKRGQDVALRCDPISGHVSLFWYQQALGQGPEFLTYFQNEAQLDKSGLPSDRFFAERPEGSVSTLKIQRTQQEDSAVYLCASSLGFFGGSGYTGELFFGEGSRLTVL.

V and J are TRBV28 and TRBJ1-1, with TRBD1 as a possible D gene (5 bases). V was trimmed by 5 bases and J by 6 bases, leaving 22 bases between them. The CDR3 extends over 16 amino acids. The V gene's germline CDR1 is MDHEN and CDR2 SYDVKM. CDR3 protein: CASSRRRGGILAEAFF. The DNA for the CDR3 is TGTGCCAGCAGTCGGAGGCGGGGCGGGATTTTGGCTGAAGCTTTCTTT.

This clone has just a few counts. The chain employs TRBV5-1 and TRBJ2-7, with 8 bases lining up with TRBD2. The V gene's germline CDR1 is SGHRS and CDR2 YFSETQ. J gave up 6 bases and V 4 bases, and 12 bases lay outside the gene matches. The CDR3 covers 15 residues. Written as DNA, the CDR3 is TGCGCCAGCAGCCCCTCGAGCGGGAGTTCTAGCGAGCAGTACTTC. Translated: CASSPSSGSSSEQYF.

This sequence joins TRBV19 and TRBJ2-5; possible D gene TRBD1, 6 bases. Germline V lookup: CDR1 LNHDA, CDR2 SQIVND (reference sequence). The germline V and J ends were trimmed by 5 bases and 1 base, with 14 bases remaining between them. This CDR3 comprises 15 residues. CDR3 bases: TGTGCCAGTAGTTCCTTGGGGGCAGTCCAAGAGACCCAGTACTTC. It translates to CASSSLGAVQETQYF.

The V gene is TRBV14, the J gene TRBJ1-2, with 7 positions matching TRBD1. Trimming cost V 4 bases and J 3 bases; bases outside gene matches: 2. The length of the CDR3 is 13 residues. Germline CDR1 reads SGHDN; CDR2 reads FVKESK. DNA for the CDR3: TGTGCCAGCAGCCGGGACAGAGACTATGGCTACACCTTC. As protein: CASSRDRDYGYTF.

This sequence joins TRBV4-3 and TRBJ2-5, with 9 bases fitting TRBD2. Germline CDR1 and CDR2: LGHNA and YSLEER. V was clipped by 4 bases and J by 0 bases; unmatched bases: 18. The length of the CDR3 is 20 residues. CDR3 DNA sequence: TGCGCCAGCAGCCCCCAGAGAACTAGCGGGCACTGGGTGTACCAAGAGACCCAGTACTTC. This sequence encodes CASSPQRTSGHWVYQETQYF.

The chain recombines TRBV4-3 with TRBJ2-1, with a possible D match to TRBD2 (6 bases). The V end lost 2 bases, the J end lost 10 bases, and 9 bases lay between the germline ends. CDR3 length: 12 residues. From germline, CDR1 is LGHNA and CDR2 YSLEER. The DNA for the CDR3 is TGCGCCAGCAGCCAAACGGGAGTAGAGCAGTTCTTC. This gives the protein CASSQTGVEQFF.

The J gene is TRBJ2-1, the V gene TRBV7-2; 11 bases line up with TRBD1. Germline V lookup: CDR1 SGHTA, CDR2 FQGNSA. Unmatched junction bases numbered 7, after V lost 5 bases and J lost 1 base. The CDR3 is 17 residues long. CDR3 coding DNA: TGTGCCAGCAGCGGACAGGGGGCGAGTTTGTCCTACAATGAGCAGTTCTTC. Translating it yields CASSGQGASLSYNEQFF.